This is a list of T cell receptor beta chains from one sample in a study of CD8 T cells in ankylosing spondylitis. From the 5' RACE reads, TCRdb called clonotypes with MiXCR, one entry per CDR3 protein. Of just under 350,000 distinct CDR3 sequences in the sample, roughly 14% are singletons; the top ten hold approximately 1%. What was sequenced was blood, either unsorted or a sorted T cell fraction (not recorded which). The receptors come from a male donor with ankylosing spondylitis or in good health (not recorded which). Both conserved end residues are trimmed from each CDR3. The order of the fields is V gene, D gene, CDR3 protein. The D gene is left open where the match is weak.

TRBV4-1,TRBD1,ASSRDRGNNQPQH
TRBV11-2,.,ASSLFMDSLTDTQY
TRBV2,TRBD1,ASSPGTGRAKNIQY
TRBV11-2,.,ASSLQEGWGTQY
TRBV20-1,.,SARARGSADTQY
TRBV3-1,.,ASSQEWGKGNEQF
TRBV5-1,.,ASSLGQSRGQSPLH
TRBV28,TRBD2,ASSIWTSGGRYEQY
TRBV5-6,TRBD1,ASSSGQGVTDTQY
TRBV7-2,.,ASSFDRSSSYEQY